The rows below give T cell receptor beta chains drawn from one sample of a study of regulatory T cells in long-lasting Graves disease. TCRdb processed the multiplex PCR reads anew with MiXCR; each CDR3 protein has one entry. The data show approximately 400,000 distinct CDR3 sequences, with 15% to 19% seen just once and approximately 21% held by the top ten. Sequenced material: peripheral blood mononuclear cells (PBMCs), taken at new diagnosis, from a patient treated with antithyroid drugs. Source of these receptors: a female donor with Graves disease. The CDR3 runs from the conserved cysteine through the conserved F or W. D genes are given only for firm matches. Clone size is stated in some rows and not others, as once, few, many or a class when expanded.

j_call | d_call | v_call | clone_size | cdr3_aa | cdr3_nt
TRBJ1-2 | - | TRBV28 | - | CASSPGVRITGYTF | TGTGCCAGCAGCCCGGGAGTCAGGATTACTGGCTACACCTTC
TRBJ2-1 | - | TRBV5-1 | many | CASSLVRENEQFF | TGCGCCAGCAGCTTGGTTCGGGAAAATGAGCAGTTCTTC
TRBJ1-5 | - | TRBV12-3/TRBV12-4 | many | CASSPQDQPQHF | TGTGCCAGCAGTCCACAGGATCAGCCCCAGCATTTT
TRBJ1-1 | - | TRBV28 | many | CATLQTLNTEAFF | TGTGCCACCCTACAGACTCTGAACACTGAAGCTTTCTTT
TRBJ1-6 | - | TRBV6-1 | - | CASSDKKTPRSPLHF | TGTGCCAGCAGTGACAAAAAGACCCCACGATCACCCCTCCACTTT
TRBJ2-2 | - | TRBV29-1 | many | CSVTRERRALNTGELFF | TGCAGCGTAACCCGAGAGAGACGAGCTCTGAACACCGGGGAGCTGTTTTTT
TRBJ1-5 | TRBD1 | TRBV12-3/TRBV12-4 | - | CASSLARAGTGRYQPQHF | TGTGCCAGCAGTTTAGCGCGGGCCGGGACAGGAAGATATCAGCCCCAGCATTTT
TRBJ2-1 | - | TRBV6-1 | - | CATLSGSSYNEQFF | TGTGCCACCCTCTCCGGGAGCTCCTACAATGAGCAGTTCTTC
TRBJ2-7 | TRBD2 | TRBV20-1 | many | CSAGGRVAGVNEQYF | TGCAGTGCCGGGGGACGGGTAGCGGGAGTAAACGAGCAGTACTTC
TRBJ1-3 | - | TRBV3-1 | many | CASSQGSIGSGNTIYF | TGTGCCAGCAGCCAAGGATCCATCGGCTCTGGAAACACCATATATTTT
TRBJ1-2 | - | TRBV2 | many | CASTRQVSNYGYTF | TGTGCCAGCACCCGACAGGTCTCTAACTATGGCTACACCTTC
TRBJ1-1 | - | TRBV5-1 | many | CASSSETGLNTEAFF | TGCGCCAGCAGCTCCGAAACCGGATTGAACACTGAAGCTTTCTTT
TRBJ2-1 | - | TRBV28 | - | CASSEGNLSYNEQFF | TGTGCCAGCAGCGAGGGGAACCTCTCCTACAATGAGCAGTTCTTC
TRBJ2-1 | TRBD2 | TRBV12-3/TRBV12-4 | many | CASSRAGPPNNEQFF | TGTGCCAGCAGTCGAGCGGGACCCCCAAACAATGAGCAGTTCTTC
TRBJ1-4 | - | TRBV27 | many | CASSWGGGKTNEKLFF | TGTGCCAGCAGTTGGGGTGGGGGGAAAACTAATGAAAAACTGTTTTTT
TRBJ2-6 | - | TRBV3-1 | - | CASSARTGISGANVLTF | TGTGCCAGCAGCGCCCGTACAGGGATCTCTGGGGCCAACGTCCTGACTTTC
TRBJ2-3 | TRBD1 | TRBV5-1 | many | CASSGDRGRVDTQYF | TGCGCCAGCAGCGGCGACAGGGGGCGGGTAGATACGCAGTATTTT
TRBJ1-2 | - | TRBV4-1 | - | CASSQEANRGLGANYGYTF | TGCGCCAGCAGCCAAGAAGCTAACAGAGGACTGGGAGCTAACTATGGCTACACCTTC